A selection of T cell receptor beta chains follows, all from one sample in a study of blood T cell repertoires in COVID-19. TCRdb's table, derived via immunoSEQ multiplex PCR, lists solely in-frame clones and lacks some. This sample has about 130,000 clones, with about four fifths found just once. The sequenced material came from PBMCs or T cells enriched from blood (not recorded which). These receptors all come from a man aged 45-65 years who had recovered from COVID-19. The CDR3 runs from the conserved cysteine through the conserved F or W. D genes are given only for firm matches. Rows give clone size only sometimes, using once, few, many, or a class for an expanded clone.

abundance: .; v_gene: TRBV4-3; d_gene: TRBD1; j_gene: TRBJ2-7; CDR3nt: TGCGCCAGCAGCCAAGCCGACAGGGGTCCCCACGAGCAGTACTTC; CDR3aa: CASSQADRGPHEQYF
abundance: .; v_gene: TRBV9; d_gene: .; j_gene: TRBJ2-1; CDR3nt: TGTGCCAGCAGCGTAAGTCATCCTGGGACACCAATTAATAAGCAGTTCTTC; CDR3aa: CASSVSHPGTPINKQFF
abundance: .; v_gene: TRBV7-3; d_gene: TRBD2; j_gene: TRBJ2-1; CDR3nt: TGTGCCAGCAGCTTAACCGGGACTAGCGGACCCAATGAGCAGTTCTTC; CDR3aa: CASSLTGTSGPNEQFF
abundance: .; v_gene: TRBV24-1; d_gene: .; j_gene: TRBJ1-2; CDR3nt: TGTGCCACCAGTGATGGTGCAGGGATACCGTATGGCTACACCTTC; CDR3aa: CATSDGAGIPYGYTF
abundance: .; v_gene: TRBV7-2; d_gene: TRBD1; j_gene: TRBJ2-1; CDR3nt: TGTGCCAGCAGCCCTAGACAGGGGGCCTCATTGGGCCAGTTCTTC; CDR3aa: CASSPRQGASLGQFF
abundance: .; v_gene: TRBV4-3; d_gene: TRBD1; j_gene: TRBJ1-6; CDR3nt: TGCGCCAGCAGCCAAGATCCCCCGGGACAGGGCGGGTCACCCCTCCACTTT; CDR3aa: CASSQDPPGQGGSPLHF
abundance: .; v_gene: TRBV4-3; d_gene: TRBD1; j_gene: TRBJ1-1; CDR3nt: TGCGCCAGCAGCCCCGACAGGGACACTGAAGCTTTCTTT; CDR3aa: CASSPDRDTEAFF
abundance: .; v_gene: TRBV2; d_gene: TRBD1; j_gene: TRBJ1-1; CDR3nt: TGTGCCAGCGTCACAGGGGGGACTGGCACTGAAGCTTTCTTT; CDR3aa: CASVTGGTGTEAFF
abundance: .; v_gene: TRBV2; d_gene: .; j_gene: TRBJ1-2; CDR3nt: TGTGCCAGCAGTGAAGAGACGGGTTATACTAACTATGGCTACACCTTC; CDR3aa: CASSEETGYTNYGYTF
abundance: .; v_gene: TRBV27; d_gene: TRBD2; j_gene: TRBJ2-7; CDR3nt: TGTGCCAGCAGTGCCGGGGGGATCTACGAGCAGTACTTC; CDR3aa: CASSAGGIYEQYF
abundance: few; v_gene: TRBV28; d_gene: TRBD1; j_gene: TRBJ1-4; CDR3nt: TGTGCCAGCAGTCCTCCGGGACAGGGAAATGAAAAACTGTTTTTT; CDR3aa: CASSPPGQGNEKLFF
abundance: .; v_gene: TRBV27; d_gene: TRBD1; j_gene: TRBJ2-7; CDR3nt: TGTGCCAGCAGTTCTCCGGGACAGAGCTCCTACGAGCAGTACTTC; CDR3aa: CASSSPGQSSYEQYF
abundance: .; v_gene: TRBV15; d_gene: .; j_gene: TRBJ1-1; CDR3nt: TGTGCCACCAGCAGAGGACGGCAGGGGAACACTGAAGCTTTCTTT; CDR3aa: CATSRGRQGNTEAFF
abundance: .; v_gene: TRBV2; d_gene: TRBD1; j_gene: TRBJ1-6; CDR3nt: TGTGCCAGCAGGGACAGGGCGAATTATAATTCACCCCTCCACTTT; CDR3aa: CASRDRANYNSPLHF
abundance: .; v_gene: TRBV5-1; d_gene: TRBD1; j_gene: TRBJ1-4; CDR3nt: TGCGCCAGCAGCGCACAGGGGGCCTCCAATGAAAAACTGTTTTTT; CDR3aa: CASSAQGASNEKLFF
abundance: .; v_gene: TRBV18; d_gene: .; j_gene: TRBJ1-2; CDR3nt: TGTGCCAGCTCACCATCGGGGAGCGGCGGCTACACCTTC; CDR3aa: CASSPSGSGGYTF
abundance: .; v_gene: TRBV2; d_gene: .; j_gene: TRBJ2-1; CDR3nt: TGTGCCAGCAGTGGGCTGGCGGGCGAGCAGTTCTTC; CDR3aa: CASSGLAGEQFF
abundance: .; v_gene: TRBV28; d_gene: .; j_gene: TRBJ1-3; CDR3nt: TGTGCCAGCAGTGCCCCGGGGGGGGCGTCAGGAAACACCATATATTTT; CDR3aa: CASSAPGGASGNTIYF
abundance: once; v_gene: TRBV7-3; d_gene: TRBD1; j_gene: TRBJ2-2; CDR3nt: TGTGCCAGCAGCTTAACTTTGGGACAGGGAAGGACCGGGGAGCTGTTTTTT; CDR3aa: CASSLTLGQGRTGELFF